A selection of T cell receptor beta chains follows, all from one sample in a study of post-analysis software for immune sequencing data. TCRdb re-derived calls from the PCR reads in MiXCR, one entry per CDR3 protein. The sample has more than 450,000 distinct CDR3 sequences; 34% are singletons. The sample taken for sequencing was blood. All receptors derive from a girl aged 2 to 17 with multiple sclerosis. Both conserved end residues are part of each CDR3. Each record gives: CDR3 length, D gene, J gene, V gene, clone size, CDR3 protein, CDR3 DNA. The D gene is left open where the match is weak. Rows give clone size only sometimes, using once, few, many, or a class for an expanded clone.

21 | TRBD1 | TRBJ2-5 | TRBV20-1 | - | CSARRIFPPPRDSREKETQYF | TGCAGTGCTAGACGCATTTTTCCGCCTCCCCGGGACAGCAGGGAAAAAGAGACCCAGTACTTC
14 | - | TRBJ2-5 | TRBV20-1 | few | CSARALKGEETQYF | TGCAGTGCTAGAGCCTTAAAGGGGGAGGAGACCCAGTACTTC
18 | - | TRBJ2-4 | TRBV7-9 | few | CASSPGLGAAMSKNIQYF | TGTGCCAGCAGCCCAGGCTTGGGTGCCGCCATGTCCAAAAACATTCAGTACTTC
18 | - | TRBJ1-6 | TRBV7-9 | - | CASSLVAGPLLHNSPLHF | TGTGCCAGCAGCTTAGTTGCCGGTCCTCTACTCCATAATTCACCCCTCCACTTT
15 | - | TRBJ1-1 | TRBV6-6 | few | CASSYRLSMNTEAFF | TGTGCCAGCAGTTACCGACTGAGCATGAACACTGAAGCTTTCTTT
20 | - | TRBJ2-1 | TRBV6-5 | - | CASSWEGILAGAGLGNEQFF | TGTGCCAGCAGTTGGGAAGGGATCCTTGCAGGGGCCGGACTGGGCAATGAGCAGTTCTTC
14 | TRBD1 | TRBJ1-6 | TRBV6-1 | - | CASMDRGRGSPLHF | TGTGCCAGCATGGACAGGGGGCGCGGATCACCCCTCCACTTT
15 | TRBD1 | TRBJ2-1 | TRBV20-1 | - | CSARNNRGSYNEQFF | TGCAGTGCTAGAAACAACAGGGGGTCCTACAATGAGCAGTTCTTC
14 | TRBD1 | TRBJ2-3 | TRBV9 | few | CASGPGQGIDTQYF | TGTGCCAGCGGGCCGGGACAGGGGATAGATACGCAGTATTTT
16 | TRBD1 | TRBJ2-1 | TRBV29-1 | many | CSSGQGLTGQYNEQFF | TGCAGCTCAGGACAGGGACTGACGGGGCAATACAATGAGCAGTTCTTC
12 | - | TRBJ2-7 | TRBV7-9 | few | CASSLLNTEQYF | TGTGCCAGCAGCTTATTAAATACCGAGCAGTACTTC
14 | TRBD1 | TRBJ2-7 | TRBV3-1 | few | CASSRRDRNYEQYF | TGTGCCAGCAGCCGCCGGGACAGGAACTACGAGCAGTACTTC
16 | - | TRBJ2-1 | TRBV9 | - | CASSGGVTRGYNEQFF | TGTGCCAGCAGCGGGGGAGTGACTAGGGGCTACAATGAGCAGTTCTTC
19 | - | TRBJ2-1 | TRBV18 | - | CASSTLPVGTSDSYNEQFF | TGTGCCAGCTCAACATTACCCGTAGGGACGAGCGACTCCTACAATGAGCAGTTCTTC
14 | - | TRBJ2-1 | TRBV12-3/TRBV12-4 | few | CASSFSVSYNEQFF | TGTGCCAGCAGTTTTTCCGTCTCCTACAATGAGCAGTTCTTC
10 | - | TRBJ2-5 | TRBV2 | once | CACGQETQYF | TGTGCCTGCGGGCAAGAGACCCAGTACTTC
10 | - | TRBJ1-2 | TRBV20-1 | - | CSARFYGYTF | TGCAGTGCTAGATTCTATGGCTACACCTTC
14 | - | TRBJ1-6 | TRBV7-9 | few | CASSLSGFNSPLHF | TGTGCCAGCAGCCTGAGTGGCTTCAATTCACCCCTCCACTTT
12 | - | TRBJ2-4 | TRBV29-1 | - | CSVVSRLNIQYF | TGCAGCGTAGTCTCCCGACTGAACATTCAGTACTTC
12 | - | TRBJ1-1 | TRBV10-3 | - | CARGVGNTEAFF | TGTGCCAGGGGGGTGGGAAACACTGAAGCTTTCTTT
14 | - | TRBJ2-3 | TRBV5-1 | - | CASSLRQGPDTQYF | TGCGCCAGCAGCTTGAGGCAGGGACCAGATACGCAGTATTTT
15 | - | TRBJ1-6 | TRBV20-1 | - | CSAPRWVPFRSPLHF | TGCAGTGCCCCTCGATGGGTCCCCTTTCGCTCACCCCTCCACTTT
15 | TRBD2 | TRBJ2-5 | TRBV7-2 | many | CASSAWTSGEETQYF | TGTGCCAGCAGCGCTTGGACTAGCGGGGAAGAGACCCAGTACTTC
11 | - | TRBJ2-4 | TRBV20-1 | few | CSARDLEIQYF | TGCAGTGCTAGAGATCTAGAGATTCAGTACTTC
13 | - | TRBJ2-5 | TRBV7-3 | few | CASSAGQMGTQYF | TGTGCCAGCAGCGCGGGACAGATGGGGACCCAGTACTTC
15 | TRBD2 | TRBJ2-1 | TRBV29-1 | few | CSVEMRGISYNEQFF | TGCAGCGTTGAGATGCGGGGGATCTCCTACAATGAGCAGTTCTTC
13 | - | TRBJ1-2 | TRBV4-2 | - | CASSQLDSHGDTF | TGTGCCAGCAGCCAGTTAGACAGCCATGGCGACACCTTC
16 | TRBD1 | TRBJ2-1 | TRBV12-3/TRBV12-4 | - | CASSPTDRGTDNEQFF | TGTGCCAGCAGTCCAACCGACAGGGGAACGGACAATGAGCAGTTCTTC
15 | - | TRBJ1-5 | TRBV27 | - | CASRPYRDPNQPQHF | TGTGCCAGCAGGCCCTACCGGGACCCCAATCAGCCCCAGCATTTT
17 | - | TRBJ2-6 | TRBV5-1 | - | CASSLVGRPSGANVLTF | TGCGCCAGCAGCTTGGTTGGACGCCCCTCTGGGGCCAACGTCCTGACTTTC
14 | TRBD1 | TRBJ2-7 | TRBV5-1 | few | CASSLDGTGVWQYF | TGCGCCAGCAGCTTGGATGGGACAGGGGTTTGGCAGTACTTC
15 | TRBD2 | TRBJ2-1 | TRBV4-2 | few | CASSRGLAGDNEQFF | TGTGCCAGCAGCCGAGGACTAGCGGGGGACAATGAGCAGTTCTTC
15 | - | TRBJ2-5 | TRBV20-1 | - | CSARLGALYQETQYF | TGCAGTGCTAGATTGGGGGCTTTGTACCAAGAGACCCAGTACTTC
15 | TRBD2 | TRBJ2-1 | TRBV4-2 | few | CASSQDSGGAAEQFF | TGTGCCAGCAGCCAAGACAGCGGGGGGGCCGCTGAGCAGTTCTTC
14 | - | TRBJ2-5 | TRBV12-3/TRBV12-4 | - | CASSLYRDAYELYF | TGTGCCAGCTCCCTATACAGGGACGCTTACGAGCTGTACTTC
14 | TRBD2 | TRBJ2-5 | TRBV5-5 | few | CASSPTSGEETQYF | TGTGCCAGCAGTCCGACTAGCGGGGAAGAGACCCAGTACTTC
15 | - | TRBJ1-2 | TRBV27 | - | CASRSVPGGAYGYTF | TGTGCCAGCAGATCCGTCCCTGGGGGGGCCTATGGCTACACCTTC
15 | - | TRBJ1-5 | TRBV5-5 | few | CASSTEFYSNQPQHF | TGTGCCAGCAGTACAGAGTTTTATAGCAATCAGCCCCAGCATTTT
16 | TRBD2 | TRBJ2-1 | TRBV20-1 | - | CSARDPSGGIVYEQFF | TGCAGTGCTAGAGACCCTAGCGGGGGCATTGTCTATGAGCAGTTCTTC
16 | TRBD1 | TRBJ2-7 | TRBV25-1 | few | CASSPDWGTGVYEQYF | TGTGCCAGCAGCCCTGACTGGGGGACAGGGGTGTACGAGCAGTACTTC
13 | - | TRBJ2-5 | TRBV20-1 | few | CSAREGGTETQYF | TGCAGTGCTAGAGAAGGGGGAACCGAGACCCAGTACTTC
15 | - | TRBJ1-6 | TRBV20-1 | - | CSARDLAGSNSPLHF | TGCAGTGCTAGAGATCTGGCAGGGTCAAATTCACCCCTCCACTTT
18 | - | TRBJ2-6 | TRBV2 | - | CASSEYWGSGSGANVLTF | TGTGCCAGCAGTGAATATTGGGGTTCAGGCTCTGGGGCCAACGTCCTGACTTTC
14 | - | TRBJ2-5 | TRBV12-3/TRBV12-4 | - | CASSLLAPQRTQYF | TGTGCCAGCAGTTTACTAGCGCCCCAACGGACCCAGTACTTC
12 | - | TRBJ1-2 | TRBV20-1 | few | CSATRDNYGYTF | TGCAGTGCTACCAGAGACAACTATGGCTACACCTTC
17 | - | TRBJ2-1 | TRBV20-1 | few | CSARDGGGASSYNEQFF | TGCAGTGCTAGAGATGGCGGCGGGGCCAGCTCCTACAATGAGCAGTTCTTC
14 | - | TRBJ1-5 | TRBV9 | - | CASSVGLIGWPQHF | TGTGCCAGCAGCGTAGGTCTGATCGGTTGGCCCCAGCATTTT
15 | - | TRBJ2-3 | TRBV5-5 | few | CASSFGIPSTDTQYF | TGTGCCAGCAGCTTCGGGATACCTAGCACAGATACGCAGTATTTT
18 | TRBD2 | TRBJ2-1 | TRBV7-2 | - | CASSYGLAGSSSYNEQFF | TGTGCCAGCAGCTACGGACTAGCGGGGAGTAGCTCCTACAATGAGCAGTTCTTC
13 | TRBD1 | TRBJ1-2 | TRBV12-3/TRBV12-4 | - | CASRAGQVYGYTF | TGTGCCAGCAGGGCGGGACAGGTCTATGGCTACACCTTC
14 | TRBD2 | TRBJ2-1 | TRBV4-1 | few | CASGLAGPPNEQFF | TGCGCCAGCGGACTAGCGGGGCCTCCCAATGAGCAGTTCTTC
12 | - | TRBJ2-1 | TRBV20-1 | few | CSAPDSLGEQFF | TGCAGTGCCCCTGACTCGCTTGGTGAGCAGTTCTTC
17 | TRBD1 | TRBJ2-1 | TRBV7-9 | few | CASSPDGFDRVNNEQFF | TGTGCCAGCAGCCCCGACGGGTTTGACAGGGTCAACAATGAGCAGTTCTTC